This is a list of T cell receptor beta chains from one sample in a study of long-term antiretroviral therapy in people with HIV. Profiling relied on immunoSEQ multiplex PCR, and the TCRdb table lists in-frame clones only, not all of them. This table has roughly 25,000 clones, approximately 80% appearing once. The sequencing here drew on unsorted PBMCs, taken 1.1 years before starting antiretroviral therapy. The receptors were gathered from a woman under 40 with HIV. Both conserved end residues are trimmed from each CDR3. The order of the fields is CDR3 protein, D gene, V gene, J gene. D genes are given only for firm matches.

ASKDQGVWGYT	TRBD1	TRBV6-5	TRBJ1-2
ASSLFPQGDNEQF	NA	TRBV7-2	TRBJ2-1
ASSQDGDRLSPLFGYT	NA	TRBV14	TRBJ1-2
ASSLGQSWTT	TRBD1	TRBV6-1	TRBJ1-2
ASRSGSYGYT	NA	TRBV19	TRBJ1-2
ASSFLFVQPQH	NA	TRBV5-8	TRBJ1-5
ASRMGGAEAF	NA	TRBV10-2	TRBJ1-1
ASSAGTGGNSPLH	TRBD1	TRBV5-1	TRBJ1-6
ASSLALAGDLTGELF	NA	TRBV5-1	TRBJ2-2
ASSLVVLAGVNMGETQY	TRBD2	TRBV7-2	TRBJ2-5
ASSVGGGGMQETQY	TRBD2	TRBV6-1	TRBJ2-5
SVEGQGTEAF	TRBD1	TRBV29-1	TRBJ1-1
ASSPRGGDGYT	NA	TRBV18	TRBJ1-2
ASRQSSNYGYT	NA	TRBV5-5	TRBJ1-2
ASRNTEAF	NA	TRBV6-1	TRBJ1-1
ASSPGQAYSYEQY	TRBD1	TRBV11-2	TRBJ2-7
ASSPTSTYEQY	NA	TRBV7-6	TRBJ2-7